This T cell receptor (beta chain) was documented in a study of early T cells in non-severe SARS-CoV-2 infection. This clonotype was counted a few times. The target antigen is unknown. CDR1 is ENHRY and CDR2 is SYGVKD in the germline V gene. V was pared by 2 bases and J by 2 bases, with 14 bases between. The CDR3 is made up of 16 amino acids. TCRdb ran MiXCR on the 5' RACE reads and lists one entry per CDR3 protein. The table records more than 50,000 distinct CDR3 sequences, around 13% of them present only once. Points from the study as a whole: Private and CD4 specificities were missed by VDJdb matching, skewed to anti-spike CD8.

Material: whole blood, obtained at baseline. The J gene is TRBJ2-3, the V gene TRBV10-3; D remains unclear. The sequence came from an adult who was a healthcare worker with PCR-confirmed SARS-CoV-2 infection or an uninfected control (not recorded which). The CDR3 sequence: CAISEGRRSNTDTQYF. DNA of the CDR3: TGTGCCATCAGTGAGGGCAGAAGATCTAACACAGATACGCAGTATTTT.